The clone carrying this TCR beta chain was detected ten times or more. Its specificity is unknown. The entry originates in a study of response to subunit inactivated influenza vaccine. The CDR3 runs 14 residues. Trimming stripped 2 bases from V and 0 bases from J, with 8 bases between. TCRdb re-called the RT-PCR reads through MiXCR, storing one row per CDR3 protein. Of hundreds of thousands of distinct CDR3 sequences detected, over 11% appear once; the ten largest clones hold less than 7%. Findings and limits, study-wide: A suggestion made by the authors is that each seasonal influenza vaccination recruits few new T cells.

V gene TRBV12-3 or TRBV12-4 combines with J gene TRBJ2-7; D is possibly TRBD2 (5 bases). The source is a man aged 45-65 years who received an inactivated influenza vaccine. The sample in question was PBMCs from blood, obtained roughly 2 weeks before vaccination. Here the CDR3 DNA reads TGTGCCAGCAGTTTAATGGACTCCTCCTACGAGCAGTACTTC. As protein: CASSLMDSSYEQYF.